This T cell receptor beta chain was sequenced for a study of PD-1 blockade in classical Hodgkin lymphoma. The germline V gene has CDR1 MNHEY and CDR2 SVGAGI. Trimming cost V 6 bases and J 1 base; bases outside gene matches: 5. The CDR3 sequence is 14 residues long. Time point: cycle 4 day 1 (C4D1), after 5 to 7 weeks of nivolumab. There was relapse after autologous stem cell transplantation in every patient, and there was variation in brentuximab vedotin exposure. Profiling relied on immunoSEQ multiplex PCR, and the TCRdb table lists in-frame clones only, not all of them. The sample yields tens of thousands of clones, around 78% seen once.

This receptor was identified in a human donor with classical Hodgkin lymphoma. The V call is TRBV6-5, the J call TRBJ1-1; TRBD1 agrees at 7 bases. The sample was peripheral blood mononuclear cells (PBMCs), taken before the fourth cycle of nivolumab. CDR3 amino acids: CASRFGTANTEAFF. CDR3 coding DNA: TGTGCCAGCAGATTCGGGACAGCGAACACTGAAGCTTTCTTT.